The clone carrying this T cell receptor beta chain was counted at least ten times. Its target is not known. This specimen comes from a study of CD8 T cells in ankylosing spondylitis. Preparation of TCR beta libraries was done by quantitative 5'-RACE with molecular barcodes. TCRdb itself ran the 5' RACE reads through MiXCR, one entry per CDR3 protein. Here the sample spans hundreds of thousands of distinct CDR3 sequences, around 24% being singletons. Overall study results and limits: Clones that were linked to disease were CD8+ and were relatively rare in peripheral blood. Before this, some motif variants had been reported in reactive arthritis synovial fluid and blood.

Germline CDR1 MNHEY, CDR2 SMNVEV (reference sequence). The CDR3 is made up of 16 amino acids. The V and J ends lost 5 bases and 1 base, in that order; junction bases with no gene match: 9. The chain couples TRBV27 to TRBJ1-1, with 8 bases identical to TRBD1. This sequence was found in a male donor with ankylosing spondylitis or in good health (not recorded which). The sequenced sample was blood, either unsorted or a sorted T cell fraction (not recorded which). The CDR3 loop reads CASSPIIGTGNTEAFF. The CDR3 DNA follows: TGTGCCAGCAGTCCGATAATCGGGACAGGGAACACTGAAGCTTTCTTT.